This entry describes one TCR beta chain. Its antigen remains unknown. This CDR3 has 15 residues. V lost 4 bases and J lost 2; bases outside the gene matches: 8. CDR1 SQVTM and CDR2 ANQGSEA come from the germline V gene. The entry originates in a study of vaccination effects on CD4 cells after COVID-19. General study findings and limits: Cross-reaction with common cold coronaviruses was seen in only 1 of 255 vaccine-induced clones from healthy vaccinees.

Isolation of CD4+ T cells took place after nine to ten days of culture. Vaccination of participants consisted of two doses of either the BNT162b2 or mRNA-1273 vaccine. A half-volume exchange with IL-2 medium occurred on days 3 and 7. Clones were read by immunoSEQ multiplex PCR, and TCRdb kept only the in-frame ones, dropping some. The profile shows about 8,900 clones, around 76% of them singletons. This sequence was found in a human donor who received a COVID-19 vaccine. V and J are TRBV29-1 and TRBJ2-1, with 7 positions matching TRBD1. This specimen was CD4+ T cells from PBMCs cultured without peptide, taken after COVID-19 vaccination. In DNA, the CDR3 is TGCAGCGTTGGGACCCCCCAGGGGGCCTACAATGAGCAGTTCTTC. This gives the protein CSVGTPQGAYNEQFF.